This T cell receptor beta chain was found in a study of CD8+ T cells in alopecia areata. The sample holds a few counts of this clone. The germline gives CDR1 SQVTM, CDR2 ANQGSEA. This CDR3 is built from 12 residues. Losses at the gene ends were 7 bases for V and 3 bases for J; bases not matched to a gene: 6. This sample's treatment: oral pan-JAK inhibitor, 5-10 mg twice daily. Sequencing relied on a cDNA template that was reverse transcribed from extracted RNA. Using immunoSEQ multiplex PCR, the repertoire was profiled, and TCRdb retains in-frame clones only, with some absent. The sample consists of approximately 210,000 clones, roughly 60% of them appearing once.

This sequence was found in a human donor with alopecia areata. Sequenced here: CD4+ T cells sorted from blood, sampled at week 24, from a patient treated with tofacitinib. The V and J genes are TRBV29-1 and TRBJ2-7, with 7 bases aligning to TRBD2. CDR3 coding DNA: TGCAGCGCTGGACTAGTGAGCTACGAGCAGTACTTC. Amino acids: CSAGLVSYEQYF.